This passage covers 19 T cell receptor beta chains from one sample sequenced in a study of shared clonotypes between healthy human individuals. Generated by immunoSEQ multiplex PCR, the TCRdb table keeps only in-frame clones and is missing some. This sample has approximately 400,000 clones; 96% occur once, and the top ten carry approximately 0.32%. Material: memory CD8+ T cells sorted from blood. Documented subset: CD45RO+ cells pooled with CCR7-negative TemRA cells. The receptors were gathered from a man in his thirties or forties in good health.

The CDR3 reads CASSFLGSRQGARGYTF. Written as DNA, the CDR3 is TGTGCCAGCAGCTTCTTGGGGTCAAGGCAGGGGGCAAGGGGCTACACCTTC. The chain carries TRBV7-8 and TRBJ1-2; 8 bases agree with TRBD1. The CDR3 is 17 amino acids. The germline V gene has CDR1 SGHVS and CDR2 FQNEAQ. Germline trimming cut 3 bases from V and 8 bases from J; bases unmatched to any gene: 17.

This clone was picked up one time. V gene TRBV19 combines with J gene TRBJ2-7; D unclear. V lost 5 bases, J lost 2 bases, and 13 bases lay in between. This CDR3 comprises 14 residues. Germline V gene lookup returns CDR1 LNHDA and CDR2 SQIVND (reference sequence). CDR3 protein: CASSVSSLTYEQYF. CDR3 bases: TGTGCCAGTAGTGTATCCTCATTGACCTACGAGCAGTACTTC.

The table lists this clone with a count of one. J is TRBJ2-5 and V is TRBV5-1, with TRBD2 as a possible D gene (6 bases). V shed 4 bases and J shed 1 base, with 14 bases lying between them. This CDR3 region has 15 residues. Germline V gene sequence: CDR1 SGHRS, CDR2 YFSETQ. This CDR3 is CASSPGTSPQETQYF. In nucleotides, the CDR3 is TGCGCCAGCAGCCCGGGAACTAGCCCCCAAGAGACCCAGTACTTC.

This chain uses TRBV27 with TRBJ1-3, with D maybe TRBD1 (5 bases). Germline V gives CDR1 MNHEY, CDR2 SMNVEV (reference sequence). The CDR3 contains 17 residues. Trimming took off 0 bases at V and 2 bases at J, with 14 bases between the two ends. The CDR3 reads CASSLSGILGPGNTIYF. The DNA for the CDR3 is TGTGCCAGCAGTTTATCGGGTATTTTGGGGCCTGGAAACACCATATATTTT.

Concerning this clone itself: The same CDR3 arises from other DNA sequences in this sample as well. The chain links TRBV5-1 to TRBJ2-3; D remains unclear. V was trimmed by 0 bases and J by 0 bases, leaving 8 bases between them. Germline CDR1 and CDR2: SGHRS and YFSETQ. The CDR3 extends over 15 amino acids. In DNA, the CDR3 is TGCGCCAGCAGCTTGGGTGGAACTAGCACAGATACGCAGTATTTT. Translated, it gives CASSLGGTSTDTQYF.

This chain links TRBV6-6 with TRBJ2-5; no clear D. The CDR3 totals 15 residues. The V end lost 2 bases, the J end lost 0 bases, and 10 bases lay between the germline ends. Germline lookup yields CDR1 MNHNY and CDR2 SVGAGI (reference sequence). The CDR3 DNA reads as TGTGCCAGCAGTTACCCTGACCGGTACCAAGAGACCCAGTACTTC. As protein: CASSYPDRYQETQYF.

The rearrangement links TRBV5-8 to TRBJ1-1; D is possibly TRBD1 (5 bases). The ends were cut back, 1 base at V and 1 base at J, with 11 bases in the middle. The CDR3 has 15 amino acids. The germline V gene has CDR1 SGHTS and CDR2 YDEGEE. The CDR3 reads CASSLFGTRNTEAFF. CDR3 bases: TGTGCCAGCAGCTTGTTTGGGACGCGGAACACTGAAGCTTTCTTT.

Only a few counts were recorded for this clone. V and J are TRBV6-1 and TRBJ1-5; 7 positions agree with TRBD1. The CDR3 covers 13 residues. V shed 7 bases and J 1 base; nucleotides not matched to a gene: 1. Germline V gene lookup returns CDR1 MNHNS and CDR2 SASEGT. The CDR3 reads CASTRGSNQPQHF. The CDR3 DNA reads TGTGCCAGCACCAGGGGGAGCAATCAGCCCCAGCATTTT.

The chain has TRBV11-1 and TRBJ2-3, with 11 positions matching TRBD1. After removal of 3 bases from V and 1 base from J, the junction contained 3 bases not matched to a gene. The CDR3 is 16 residues long. CDR1 and CDR2 (germline): SGHAT, FQDESV (reference sequence). The CDR3 nucleotides read TGTGCCAGCAGCTTCTGGACAGGGGGCGGCACAGATACGCAGTATTTT. This encodes CASSFWTGGGTDTQYF.

With respect to this clone: An end of the junction does not agree with germline; a read error may underlie this. CDR3 sequence reads: CASSLDTARGTQYF. In DNA, the CDR3 is TGTGCTAGCAGCCTCGACACCGCGAGAGGGACCCAGTACTTC. V usage is TRBV7-7 and J usage is TRBJ2-5; D is unresolved. The V gene's germline CDR1 is SSHAT and CDR2 FNYEAQ (reference sequence). The length of the CDR3 is 14 residues.

V is TRBV10-1 and J is TRBJ2-1; the D gene is possibly TRBD2 (7 bases). Germline assignment: CDR1 WNHNN and CDR2 SYGVQD (reference sequence). The CDR3 consists of 15 residues. Trimming left V 6 bases short and J 2 bases short, with 14 bases between. CDR3 protein: CASSSRGAPYNEQFF. The CDR3 nucleotides read TGCGCCAGCAGCTCTCGGGGGGCCCCCTACAATGAGCAGTTCTTC.

This chain links TRBV4-1 with TRBJ1-1; tentatively, D is TRBD1 (6 bases). CDR3 length equals 17 residues. Germline lookup yields CDR1 MGHRA and CDR2 YSYEKL. V gave up 1 base and J gave up 0 bases, with 15 bases separating them. CDR3 sequence reads: CASSQGFRTDMNTEAFF. CDR3 coding DNA: TGCGCCAGCAGCCAAGGTTTCCGGACAGATATGAACACTGAAGCTTTCTTT.

The rearrangement links TRBV7-6 to TRBJ1-1, with no clear D. The CDR3 covers 15 residues. Germline CDR1 reads SGHVS; CDR2 reads FNYEAQ. Trimming took 0 bases from V and 5 from J, leaving 13 bases between them. CDR3 nucleotides: TGTGCCAGCAGCTTAGCCCCCATCGGAACGACTGAAGCTTTCTTT. Its translation is CASSLAPIGTTEAFF.

The rearrangement uses TRBV29-1 and TRBJ2-3; D not certain. The length of the CDR3 is 14 residues. Germline V gene lookup returns CDR1 SQVTM and CDR2 ANQGSEA. The ends were cut back, 7 bases at V and 2 bases at J, with 16 bases in the middle. CDR3 protein: CSAMRSRLTDTQYF. Written as DNA, the CDR3 is TGCAGCGCTATGAGGAGCCGCCTCACAGATACGCAGTATTTT.

To note about this clone: Different DNA sequences within this sample yield the same CDR3. The V call is TRBV14, the J call TRBJ2-1; D call uncertain. Trimming left V 2 bases short and J 4 bases short, with 0 bases between. Per germline, CDR1 SGHDN and CDR2 FVKESK. This CDR3 region has 11 residues. The CDR3: CASSQYNEQFF. The CDR3 bases are TGTGCCAGCAGCCAATACAATGAGCAGTTCTTC.

The J gene is TRBJ2-1, the V gene TRBV7-9; possible D gene TRBD2, 6 bases. Trimming shortened V by 3 bases and J by 0 bases, and 6 bases separated the two germline ends. This CDR3 region has 14 residues. Germline V lookup: CDR1 SEHNR, CDR2 FQNEAQ (reference sequence). CDR3 sequence reads: CASSLTSSYNEQFF. The CDR3 nucleotides read TGTGCCAGCAGCTTGACTAGCTCCTACAATGAGCAGTTCTTC.

The chain joins TRBV6-5 to TRBJ2-3, with 12 nucleotides matching TRBD2. Germline V lookup: CDR1 MNHEY, CDR2 SVGAGI. The CDR3 length is 14 residues. The V segment lost 2 bases and the J segment 15 bases; nucleotides outside the gene matches: 9. The CDR3 nucleotides read TGTGCCAGCAGTTACACCTCGACTAGCGGGAGTCAATATTTT. It encodes CASSYTSTSGSQYF.

V is TRBV6-1 and J is TRBJ1-5; D perhaps matches TRBD1 (6 bases). The germline V gene encodes CDR1 MNHNS and CDR2 SASEGT. This CDR3 is built from 13 residues. V lost 6 bases and J 3 bases, leaving 9 bases between the germline ends. CDR3 nucleotide sequence: TGTGCCAGCAGACAGGGCTTCAATCAGCCCCAGCATTTT. As protein: CASRQGFNQPQHF.

The chain joins TRBV6-5 to TRBJ2-1; 8 bases map to TRBD2. The ends lost 8 bases at V and 7 bases at J; junction bases unmatched: 16. Germline CDR1 is MNHEY and CDR2 is SVGAGI. This CDR3 comprises 16 residues. In nucleotides, the CDR3 is TGTGCCAGCGGTTCCCCAGGCGGGAGGATGTCTAATGAGCAGTTCTTC. The encoded protein is CASGSPGGRMSNEQFF.